This TCR beta chain was found in a study of cytomegalovirus exposure and HLA in healthy donors. Overall study: The study's early data release held about 77 million unique TCRs from HLA-typed donors. Study findings and constraints: The authors judged a highly shared variant cluster likely a sequencing artifact.

To note about this clone: As yet, its antigen is unknown. This sequence is one base from a far larger clone and is likely a read error.

The CDR3 extends over 14 amino acids. Germline CDR1 is MNHEY and CDR2 is SMNVEV (reference sequence). Healthy individuals who donated bone marrow served as the donors. A multiplex PCR was run with 60 Vbeta primers and 13 Jbeta primers. Assay used: immunoSEQ multiplex PCR; TCRdb lists only in-frame clones, some missing. The table lists around 140,000 clones, approximately 87% of them singletons, with about 1.5% in the top ten. Sequenced sample: PBMCs. The clonotype was recovered from a middle-aged man in good health and CMV-seronegative. The chain has TRBV27 and TRBJ2-7; possible D gene TRBD1, 6 bases. CDR3 sequence reads: CSSSPYRVAYEQYF. CDR3 sequence (DNA): TGTTCCAGCAGCCCTTACAGGGTAGCCTACGAGCAGTACTTC.